Listed below are T cell receptor beta chains from one sample, sequenced in a study of T cells in Graves' hyperthyroidism and ophthalmopathy. TCRdb reprocessed the multiplex PCR reads with MiXCR, giving one entry per CDR3 protein. This sample has approximately 210,000 distinct CDR3 sequences, with 15% to 20% found just once. The specimen was blood. The receptors shown here come from a man aged 45 to 65 with Graves' hyperthyroidism. Both conserved end residues are part of each CDR3. A D gene is named only where the DNA matches it firmly. The size of a clone is reported for some rows only, either as once, few or many, or as a class for expanded clones.

v_gene: TRBV20-1
abundance: few
d_gene: TRBD1
j_gene: TRBJ1-4
CDR3aa: CSARASGQGFGKLFF
CDR3nt: TGCAGTGCTAGAGCGTCAGGACAGGGATTCGGAAAACTGTTTTTT

v_gene: TRBV10-3
abundance: .
d_gene: .
j_gene: TRBJ1-6
CDR3aa: CAISANRPSSYNSPLHF
CDR3nt: TGTGCCATCAGTGCTAACCGCCCGAGCTCCTATAATTCACCCCTCCACTTT

v_gene: TRBV29-1
abundance: medium-sized
d_gene: TRBD1
j_gene: TRBJ2-7
CDR3aa: CSATGANSYEQYF
CDR3nt: TGCAGCGCTACAGGGGCCAACTCCTACGAGCAGTACTTC

v_gene: TRBV6-2/TRBV6-3
abundance: few
d_gene: .
j_gene: TRBJ2-7
CDR3aa: CASSKGHLYEQYF
CDR3nt: TGTGCCAGCAGTAAGGGACACCTCTACGAGCAGTACTTC

v_gene: TRBV20-1
abundance: few
d_gene: .
j_gene: TRBJ1-2
CDR3aa: CSARDFQGTDYGYTF
CDR3nt: TGCAGTGCTAGAGACTTTCAGGGGACGGACTATGGCTACACCTTC

v_gene: TRBV7-9
abundance: many
d_gene: TRBD1
j_gene: TRBJ2-7
CDR3aa: CASSLGQGNIYEQYF
CDR3nt: TGTGCCAGCAGTCTCGGACAGGGGAATATCTACGAGCAGTACTTC

v_gene: TRBV3-1
abundance: many
d_gene: TRBD2
j_gene: TRBJ2-7
CDR3aa: CASRNSGRAHEQYF
CDR3nt: TGTGCCAGCAGGAATAGCGGGAGGGCCCACGAGCAGTACTTC

v_gene: TRBV5-4
abundance: .
d_gene: TRBD2
j_gene: TRBJ2-3
CDR3aa: CASSPGGTSGTTDTQYF
CDR3nt: TGTGCCAGCAGCCCAGGAGGGACTAGCGGGACCACAGATACGCAGTATTTT

v_gene: TRBV7-2
abundance: .
d_gene: .
j_gene: TRBJ1-5
CDR3aa: CASSPRRWESNQPQHF
CDR3nt: TGTGCCAGCAGCCCGAGGAGGTGGGAGTCCAATCAGCCCCAGCATTTT

v_gene: TRBV5-1
abundance: few
d_gene: TRBD1
j_gene: TRBJ1-4
CDR3aa: CASSQDRASNEKLFF
CDR3nt: TGCGCCAGCAGCCAGGACAGGGCCTCTAATGAAAAACTGTTTTTT

v_gene: TRBV4-1
abundance: .
d_gene: TRBD2
j_gene: TRBJ2-1
CDR3aa: CASSQVAAGGNEQFF
CDR3nt: TGCGCCAGCAGCCAAGTGGCAGCGGGGGGCAATGAGCAGTTCTTC

v_gene: TRBV12-5
abundance: many
d_gene: .
j_gene: TRBJ1-5
CDR3aa: CASGLAPTDVSYQPQHF
CDR3nt: TGTGCTAGTGGTTTGGCACCTACTGACGTAAGTTATCAGCCCCAGCATTTT

v_gene: TRBV20-1
abundance: .
d_gene: TRBD1
j_gene: TRBJ1-1
CDR3aa: CSARTGAAEAFF
CDR3nt: TGCAGTGCCCGGACAGGGGCGGCTGAAGCTTTCTTT

v_gene: TRBV7-9
abundance: many
d_gene: .
j_gene: TRBJ2-1
CDR3aa: CASSSLRGRSYNEQFF
CDR3nt: TGTGCCAGCAGCTCTCTAAGGGGTCGGTCCTACAATGAGCAGTTCTTC

v_gene: TRBV28
abundance: many
d_gene: .
j_gene: TRBJ2-6
CDR3aa: CASSLDLGRLSSGANVLTF
CDR3nt: TGTGCCAGCAGTTTAGATCTTGGCAGGCTTTCGTCTGGGGCCAACGTCCTGACTTTC

v_gene: TRBV3-1
abundance: many
d_gene: TRBD1
j_gene: TRBJ2-1
CDR3aa: CASSQGTGNEQFF
CDR3nt: TGTGCCAGCAGCCAAGGGACAGGGAATGAGCAGTTCTTC

v_gene: TRBV4-1
abundance: few
d_gene: TRBD2
j_gene: TRBJ2-5
CDR3aa: CASSQGWPGGGETQYF
CDR3nt: TGCGCCAGCAGCCAAGGTTGGCCGGGAGGAGGGGAGACCCAGTACTTC

v_gene: TRBV7-8
abundance: few
d_gene: TRBD1
j_gene: TRBJ2-5
CDR3aa: CASSLPDRVQETQYF
CDR3nt: TGTGCCAGCAGCTTACCGGACAGGGTCCAAGAGACCCAGTACTTC

v_gene: TRBV12-3/TRBV12-4
abundance: many
d_gene: .
j_gene: TRBJ1-1
CDR3aa: CASSFSAGTEAFF
CDR3nt: TGTGCCAGCAGTTTTAGTGCAGGGACTGAAGCTTTCTTT

v_gene: TRBV7-2
abundance: many
d_gene: .
j_gene: TRBJ2-5
CDR3aa: CASSLEGVYQETQYF
CDR3nt: TGTGCCAGCAGCTTAGAGGGGGTTTATCAAGAGACCCAGTACTTC

v_gene: TRBV10-3
abundance: many
d_gene: .
j_gene: TRBJ1-5
CDR3aa: CAISLGGDNQPQHF
CDR3nt: TGTGCCATCAGCCTGGGGGGGGACAATCAGCCCCAGCATTTT

v_gene: TRBV20-1
abundance: .
d_gene: TRBD2
j_gene: TRBJ2-7
CDR3aa: CSVSLSGSSYEQYF
CDR3nt: TGCAGTGTTTCCCTTAGCGGGAGCTCCTACGAGCAGTACTTC

v_gene: TRBV5-6
abundance: many
d_gene: TRBD2
j_gene: TRBJ2-3
CDR3aa: CASSSSGLAHDTQYF
CDR3nt: TGTGCCAGCAGCTCGAGCGGACTAGCGCATGATACGCAGTATTTT

v_gene: TRBV7-9
abundance: many
d_gene: TRBD1
j_gene: TRBJ2-5
CDR3aa: CASSLTGDGETQYF
CDR3nt: TGTGCCAGCAGCTTGACAGGGGATGGGGAGACCCAGTACTTC

v_gene: TRBV2
abundance: .
d_gene: TRBD1
j_gene: TRBJ2-1
CDR3aa: CASSLTGGYNEQFF
CDR3nt: TGTGCCAGCAGTCTGACAGGGGGCTACAATGAGCAGTTCTTC

v_gene: TRBV5-8
abundance: few
d_gene: .
j_gene: TRBJ2-3
CDR3aa: CASSLVRLSTDTQYF
CDR3nt: TGTGCCAGCAGCTTGGTTCGCCTAAGCACAGATACGCAGTATTTT

v_gene: TRBV2
abundance: many
d_gene: TRBD1
j_gene: TRBJ2-3
CDR3aa: CASGSRDRSTDTQYF
CDR3nt: TGTGCCAGCGGCTCCCGGGACAGGTCCACAGATACGCAGTATTTT

v_gene: TRBV7-3
abundance: many
d_gene: TRBD2
j_gene: TRBJ2-2
CDR3aa: CASSQRGGDGELFF
CDR3nt: TGTGCCAGCAGTCAGCGGGGGGGAGACGGGGAGCTGTTTTTT

v_gene: TRBV12-3/TRBV12-4
abundance: many
d_gene: .
j_gene: TRBJ2-5
CDR3aa: CASSDSVQETQYF
CDR3nt: TGTGCCAGCAGCGATAGCGTTCAAGAGACCCAGTACTTC

v_gene: TRBV5-1
abundance: .
d_gene: TRBD2
j_gene: TRBJ2-7
CDR3aa: CASSPGLAGVSYEQYF
CDR3nt: TGCGCCAGCAGCCCAGGACTAGCGGGAGTTTCCTACGAGCAGTACTTC

v_gene: TRBV28
abundance: many
d_gene: .
j_gene: TRBJ2-5
CDR3aa: CASSLLTGGGTQYF
CDR3nt: TGTGCCAGCAGTTTGCTCACCGGAGGGGGGACCCAGTACTTC

v_gene: TRBV15
abundance: .
d_gene: .
j_gene: TRBJ2-1
CDR3aa: CATSRDTGRRESGFF
CDR3nt: TGTGCCACCAGCAGAGATACCGGGAGACGGGAGAGTGGGTTCTTC

v_gene: TRBV11-2
abundance: .
d_gene: TRBD2
j_gene: TRBJ2-7
CDR3aa: CASSLETRLADIYEQYF
CDR3nt: TGTGCCAGCAGCTTAGAGACCAGACTAGCGGATATCTACGAGCAGTACTTC

v_gene: TRBV5-8
abundance: many
d_gene: .
j_gene: TRBJ1-2
CDR3aa: CASSLGGHTYGYTF
CDR3nt: TGTGCCAGCAGCTTGGGAGGTCACACCTATGGCTACACCTTC

v_gene: TRBV5-1
abundance: many
d_gene: TRBD1
j_gene: TRBJ1-3
CDR3aa: CASSAMTGRGGNTIYF
CDR3nt: TGCGCCAGCAGCGCGATGACAGGGAGAGGTGGAAACACCATATATTTT

v_gene: TRBV5-1
abundance: many
d_gene: .
j_gene: TRBJ1-2
CDR3aa: CASSHDPIVYGYTF
CDR3nt: TGCGCCAGCAGCCATGACCCGATCGTCTATGGCTACACCTTC

v_gene: TRBV19
abundance: .
d_gene: .
j_gene: TRBJ1-3
CDR3aa: CASSISDSISGNTIYF
CDR3nt: TGTGCCAGTAGTATCTCGGACTCTATCTCTGGAAACACCATATATTTT

v_gene: TRBV28
abundance: many
d_gene: TRBD1
j_gene: TRBJ1-5
CDR3aa: CASSPPGTGEQPQHF
CDR3nt: TGTGCCAGCAGTCCCCCCGGGACAGGGGAACAGCCCCAGCATTTT

v_gene: TRBV12-3/TRBV12-4
abundance: many
d_gene: TRBD2
j_gene: TRBJ2-3
CDR3aa: CASSLMPGTSGSRERQYF
CDR3nt: TGTGCCAGCAGTTTAATGCCAGGGACTAGCGGGAGCAGGGAGAGGCAGTATTTT

v_gene: TRBV27
abundance: .
d_gene: TRBD2
j_gene: TRBJ2-3
CDR3aa: CASSGLAGGLDTQYF
CDR3nt: TGTGCCAGCAGTGGACTAGCGGGAGGATTAGATACGCAGTATTTT

v_gene: TRBV19
abundance: .
d_gene: .
j_gene: TRBJ2-4
CDR3aa: CASSIPSVGRGDIQYF
CDR3nt: TGTGCCAGTAGTATCCCTAGCGTAGGAAGGGGTGACATTCAGTACTTC

v_gene: TRBV28
abundance: many
d_gene: TRBD2
j_gene: TRBJ2-7
CDR3aa: CASSSGLVFEQYF
CDR3nt: TGTGCCAGCAGTTCGGGACTAGTATTCGAGCAGTACTTC

v_gene: TRBV4-1
abundance: many
d_gene: TRBD2
j_gene: TRBJ2-1
CDR3aa: CASSEIAGRPYNEQFF
CDR3nt: TGCGCCAGCAGTGAGATAGCGGGAAGACCCTACAATGAGCAGTTCTTC

v_gene: TRBV18
abundance: many
d_gene: TRBD1
j_gene: TRBJ1-2
CDR3aa: CASSPDGQGLLGYTF
CDR3nt: TGTGCCAGCTCACCGGACGGACAGGGACTTTTAGGCTACACCTTC

v_gene: TRBV5-1
abundance: .
d_gene: .
j_gene: TRBJ1-2
CDR3aa: CASSVDSNYGYTF
CDR3nt: TGCGCCAGCAGCGTCGACTCTAACTATGGCTACACCTTC

v_gene: TRBV28
abundance: .
d_gene: TRBD1
j_gene: TRBJ2-7
CDR3aa: CASRTRQGSGYEQYF
CDR3nt: TGTGCCAGCAGAACTCGACAGGGGAGTGGTTACGAGCAGTACTTC

v_gene: TRBV11-3
abundance: .
d_gene: TRBD2
j_gene: TRBJ2-5
CDR3aa: CASSFLADQETQYF
CDR3nt: TGTGCCAGCAGCTTTCTAGCGGACCAAGAGACCCAGTACTTC

v_gene: TRBV14
abundance: .
d_gene: .
j_gene: TRBJ2-1
CDR3aa: CASSQWGIAEYNEQFF
CDR3nt: TGTGCCAGCAGCCAATGGGGTATAGCGGAATACAATGAGCAGTTCTTC

v_gene: TRBV7-2
abundance: many
d_gene: .
j_gene: TRBJ2-7
CDR3aa: CASSLAPGTYEQYF
CDR3nt: TGTGCCAGCAGCTTAGCGCCAGGGACCTACGAGCAGTACTTC

v_gene: TRBV6-1
abundance: few
d_gene: .
j_gene: TRBJ2-7
CDR3aa: CASIGGADVYEQYF
CDR3nt: TGTGCCAGCATCGGGGGAGCCGATGTTTACGAGCAGTACTTC

v_gene: TRBV4-1
abundance: .
d_gene: TRBD2
j_gene: TRBJ2-7
CDR3aa: CASSDLAGWVDEQYF
CDR3nt: TGCGCCAGCAGCGATCTAGCGGGATGGGTGGACGAGCAGTACTTC

v_gene: TRBV20-1
abundance: many
d_gene: .
j_gene: TRBJ2-7
CDR3aa: CSARGWGGRTYEQYF
CDR3nt: TGCAGTGCTAGGGGGTGGGGGGGCCGAACCTACGAGCAGTACTTC

v_gene: TRBV28
abundance: .
d_gene: TRBD1
j_gene: TRBJ2-5
CDR3aa: CASSLWTGGRVQETQYF
CDR3nt: TGTGCCAGCAGTTTATGGACAGGGGGCCGAGTCCAAGAGACCCAGTACTTC

v_gene: TRBV6-1
abundance: few
d_gene: .
j_gene: TRBJ2-7
CDR3aa: CASSLWTLYEQYF
CDR3nt: TGTGCCAGCAGTCTCTGGACCCTCTACGAGCAGTACTTC

v_gene: TRBV7-2
abundance: few
d_gene: .
j_gene: TRBJ1-4
CDR3aa: CASSREGREKLFF
CDR3nt: TGTGCCAGCAGCCGCGAAGGGAGGGAAAAACTGTTTTTT

v_gene: TRBV7-9
abundance: many
d_gene: .
j_gene: TRBJ2-2
CDR3aa: CASSPLRTGELFF
CDR3nt: TGTGCCAGCAGCCCCCTTCGCACCGGGGAGCTGTTTTTT

v_gene: TRBV5-6
abundance: .
d_gene: .
j_gene: TRBJ2-1
CDR3aa: CASSLNSRAEFF
CDR3nt: TGTGCCAGCAGCTTGAATAGTCGGGCGGAGTTCTTC